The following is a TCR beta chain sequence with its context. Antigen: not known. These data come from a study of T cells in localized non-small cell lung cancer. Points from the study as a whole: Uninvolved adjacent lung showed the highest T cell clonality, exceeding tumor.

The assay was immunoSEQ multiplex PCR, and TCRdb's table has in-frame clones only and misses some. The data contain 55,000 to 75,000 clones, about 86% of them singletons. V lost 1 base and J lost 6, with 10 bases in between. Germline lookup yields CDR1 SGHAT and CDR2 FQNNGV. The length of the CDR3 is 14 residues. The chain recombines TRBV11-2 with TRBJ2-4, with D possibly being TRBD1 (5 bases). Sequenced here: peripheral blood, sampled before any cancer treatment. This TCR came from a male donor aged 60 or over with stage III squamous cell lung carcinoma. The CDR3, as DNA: TGTGCCAGCAGCTTAGCAGGGATTGGAAACATTCAGTACTTC. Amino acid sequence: CASSLAGIGNIQYF.